These 26 T cell receptor beta chains were all obtained from the same sample, sequenced in a study of T cells after yellow fever vaccination. Each CDR3 protein is one row after TCRdb ran MiXCR on the 5' RACE reads. The sample lists about 170,000 distinct CDR3 sequences; approximately 6.2% were seen once. The starting material was CD4+ T cells sorted from PBMCs, obtained on the day of the first yellow fever vaccination. These receptors were obtained from a man younger than 35 who received the YFV17D yellow fever vaccine.

This clonotype was counted ten times or more. The chain joins TRBV20-1 to TRBJ2-1, with 9 bases aligning to TRBD1. The CDR3 length is 13 residues. With V trimmed by 5 bases and J by 7 bases, 6 bases remained unmatched. CDR1 DFQATT and CDR2 SNEGSKA come from the germline V gene (reference sequence). Written as DNA, the CDR3 is TGCAGTGCTCCCGGGACAGGGATTAATGAGCAGTTCTTC. Translation: CSAPGTGINEQFF.

This clonotype was observed at least ten times. V gene TRBV12-3 or TRBV12-4 combines with J gene TRBJ1-5; the D is unclear. The CDR3 totals 12 residues. V lost 6 bases and J lost 4, with 7 bases in between. CDR3 amino acids: CASSRRNQPQHF. The DNA of the CDR3 is TGTGCCAGCAGCCGACGGAATCAGCCCCAGCATTTT.

This clonotype was counted ten times or more. The chain employs TRBV7-9 and TRBJ1-6; no definite D call. The CDR3 loop spans 13 amino acids. Per germline, CDR1 SEHNR and CDR2 FQNEAQ (reference sequence). V lost 3 bases and J 10 bases, leaving 10 bases between the germline ends. The CDR3 loop is CASSLIPASPLHF. The CDR3 DNA reads as TGTGCCAGCAGCTTGATTCCAGCATCACCCCTCCACTTT.

This clonotype was counted many times. This chain uses TRBV7-2 with TRBJ2-2; 8 nucleotides match TRBD2. This CDR3 contains 16 residues. V was clipped by 5 bases and J by 0 bases; unmatched bases: 5. CDR1 and CDR2 from the germline V gene are SGHTA and FQGNSA. The CDR3 reads CASSPRTSPNTGELFF. The CDR3 DNA reads as TGTGCCAGCAGCCCTAGGACTAGCCCGAACACCGGGGAGCTGTTTTTT.

The gene calls are TRBV5-5 and TRBJ2-7; TRBD1 aligns across 11 bases. V lost 4 bases to trimming and J lost 6 bases; unmatched junction nucleotides: 6. CDR3 size: 14 residues. The germline CDR1 and CDR2 sequences are SGHKS and YYEKEE (reference sequence). The chain's CDR3 is CASSTGQGGSEQYV. CDR3 in DNA: TGTGCCAGCAGCACGGGACAGGGGGGATCCGAGCAGTACGTC.

The V and J genes are TRBV10-2 and TRBJ2-7; no definite D call. The CDR3 has 14 residues. Germline values: CDR1 WSHSY, CDR2 SAAADI. The germline V and J ends were trimmed by 1 base and 5 bases, with 12 bases remaining between them. Written as DNA, the CDR3 is TGCGCCAGCAGTGAGTATTCCTACGACGACGAGCAGTACTTC. Its translation: CASSEYSYDDEQYF.

This clonotype has more than one count but fewer than ten. The chain is built from TRBV5-1 and TRBJ2-7; D gene ambiguous. The V end lost 4 bases, the J end lost 0 bases, and 8 bases lay between the germline ends. CDR1 is SGHRS, CDR2 YFSETQ, per germline. This CDR3 is 13 amino acids long. In DNA form, the CDR3 reads TGCGCCAGCAGCGTCGGAAGCTCCTACGAGCAGTACGTC. The encoded protein is CASSVGSSYEQYV.

This clonotype came up many times. The rearrangement uses TRBV12-3 or TRBV12-4 and TRBJ1-2; 9 bases agree with TRBD1. The ends lost 1 base at V and 7 bases at J; junction bases unmatched: 1. The CDR3 covers 13 residues. The CDR3 protein is CASSLGDRAGYTF. Here the CDR3 DNA reads TGTGCCAGCAGTTTAGGGGACAGGGCTGGCTACACCTTC.

This clonotype was counted at least ten times. V usage is TRBV4-2 and J usage is TRBJ1-4, with D possibly being TRBD1 (6 bases). CDR1 and CDR2 (germline): LGHNA, YNFKEQ. The V and J ends lost 0 bases and 3 bases respectively, with 11 bases between them. The CDR3 covers 16 residues. This CDR3 reads CASSQDIRGPNEKLFF. The CDR3 DNA reads TGTGCCAGCAGCCAAGATATCAGGGGACCTAATGAAAAACTGTTTTTT.

This clonotype occurred a few times. V usage is TRBV7-3 and J usage is TRBJ2-1; D is ambiguous. V lost 5 bases and J lost 2, with 22 bases in between. Germline V gene data show CDR1 as SGHTA and CDR2 as FQGTGA. The CDR3 loop spans 18 amino acids. The CDR3 loop reads CASSPKGRQAATYNEQFF. The CDR3, as DNA: TGTGCCAGCAGCCCCAAAGGTCGCCAGGCCGCTACCTACAATGAGCAGTTCTTC.

This clonotype was seen repeatedly, ten times or more. The chain couples TRBV20-1 to TRBJ1-1, with D unresolved. Trimming took 5 bases from V and 1 from J, leaving 5 bases between them. This CDR3 spans 11 amino acids. The germline gives CDR1 DFQATT, CDR2 SNEGSKA (reference sequence). The CDR3 DNA sequence: TGCAGTGCTGGTCAGAACACTGAAGCTTTCTTT. Translation gives CSAGQNTEAFF.

In its sample, this clonotype was seen many times. J is TRBJ2-7 and V is TRBV27; 7 bases fit TRBD2. Germline CDR1 MNHEY, CDR2 SMNVEV (reference sequence). The CDR3 contains 15 residues. Trimming cost V 6 bases and J 2 bases; bases outside gene matches: 10. The CDR3 DNA sequence: TGTGCCAGCAGCCAATGGGGGGGTACGCCCTACGAGCAGTACTTC. This translates into CASSQWGGTPYEQYF.

Worth noting for this clonotype: A much larger clone differs by one base, so this may be a read error. The chain employs TRBV7-9 and TRBJ2-2; D uncertain. This CDR3 comprises 14 residues. Trimming left V 7 bases short and J 0 bases short, with 9 bases between. The germline CDR1 and CDR2 sequences are SEHNR and FQNEAQ (reference sequence). CDR3 loop: CASTPRTNTGELFF. CDR3 bases: TGTGCCAGCACCCCGAGAACGAACACCGGGGAGCTGTTTTTT.

The CDR3 reads CSARLPGLNTGELFF. DNA of the CDR3: TGCAGTGCTAGACTCCCGGGACTTAACACCGGGGAGCTGTTTTTT. V is TRBV20-1 and J is TRBJ2-2; perhaps TRBD2 as D (6 bases). V dropped 2 bases and J dropped 2 bases, with 12 bases sitting between them. The CDR3 loop spans 15 amino acids. Germline CDR1 and CDR2: DFQATT and SNEGSKA (reference sequence).

This sequence joins TRBV6-1 and TRBJ1-1; no definite D call. V was cut by 3 bases and J by 12 bases, with 14 bases left in between. CDR3 length: 12 residues. CDR1 and CDR2 from the germline V gene are MNHNS and SASEGT. The CDR3 coding sequence is TGTGCCAGCAGTGATACAGCGGCTCTCACTTTCTTT. Amino acids: CASSDTAALTFF.

The rearrangement uses TRBV10-3 and TRBJ1-3, with D possibly matching TRBD1 (6 bases). Germline CDR1 reads ENHRY; CDR2 reads SYGVKD. The CDR3 spans 14 residues. The V gene lost 10 bases and the J gene lost 0 bases, with 13 bases spanning the gap. Written as DNA, the CDR3 is TGTGCCAGTTCCCGACAGGACTCTGGAAACACCATATATTTT. It is translated as CASSRQDSGNTIYF.

The chain uses TRBV7-2 and TRBJ1-2; TRBD1 matches at 7 bases. This CDR3 spans 14 amino acids. Per the germline V gene, CDR1 is SGHTA and CDR2 is FQGNSA. The ends lost 5 bases at V and 7 bases at J; junction bases unmatched: 10. The CDR3 coding sequence is TGTGCCAGCAGCCAGAGACAGGGACCGAGTGGCTACACCTTC. It codes for CASSQRQGPSGYTF.

This clonotype showed up many times. J is TRBJ1-5 and V is TRBV12-5; 7 nucleotides match TRBD1. Germline V lookup: CDR1 LGHNT, CDR2 FRNRAP. This CDR3 spans 17 amino acids. The V gene end was trimmed by 0 bases and the J gene end by 0 bases; junction bases not matched to a gene: 5. The CDR3 here is CASGLVPGTVSNQPQHF. CDR3 DNA sequence: TGTGCTAGTGGTTTGGTACCTGGGACAGTTAGCAATCAGCCCCAGCATTTT.

The chain couples TRBV7-9 to TRBJ1-1; tentatively, D is TRBD1 (5 bases). The V and J ends lost 4 bases and 4 bases respectively, with 22 bases between them. This CDR3 spans 17 amino acids. Germline loops: CDR1 SEHNR, CDR2 FQNEAQ (reference sequence). This chain's CDR3 is CASSSPGLTDVRTEAFF. The CDR3 nucleotides read TGTGCCAGCAGCTCACCGGGACTCACGGACGTTCGCACTGAAGCTTTCTTT.

This clonotype was seen repeatedly, ten times or more. The gene calls are TRBV6-1 and TRBJ1-6; D not resolved. The CDR3 is 16 residues long. Germline loops: CDR1 MNHNS, CDR2 SASEGT. Deletions cut 5 bases from V and 10 bases from J, with 21 bases between. CDR3 DNA: TGTGCCAGCAGTCGAATCATTCAAGGCGAGGGATCACCCCTCCACTTT. Translating it yields CASSRIIQGEGSPLHF.

The chain combines TRBV3-1 with TRBJ2-1; D possibly uses TRBD1 or TRBD2 (5 bases each). The V end lost 0 bases, the J end lost 5 bases, and 14 bases lay between the germline ends. CDR1 and CDR2 from the germline V gene are LGHDT and YNNKEL (reference sequence). CDR3 size: 16 residues. The chain's CDR3 is CASSQDQRSGHNEQFF. The CDR3 nucleotides read TGTGCCAGCAGCCAAGACCAGCGCTCGGGACACAATGAGCAGTTCTTC.

As regards this clonotype: A read error is possible here, since a much larger clone lies one base away. The V gene is TRBV7-2, the J gene TRBJ1-1, with D unclear. Germline V CDR1 and CDR2: SGHTA, FQGNSA. V gave up 5 bases and J gave up 10 bases, with 11 bases separating them. The CDR3 sequence is 11 residues long. CDR3 sequence reads: CASSPSRGAFF. CDR3 DNA: TGTGCCAGCAGCCCTAGTCGGGGAGCTTTCTTT.

This clonotype has a handful of counts. The rearrangement joins TRBV11-2 to TRBJ1-2; no definite D call. V was trimmed by 1 base and J by 3 bases, leaving 9 bases between them. The CDR3 length is 14 residues. Looked up from germline, CDR1 is SGHAT and CDR2 is FQNNGV. CDR3 DNA sequence: TGTGCCAGCAGCTTAGTTGGCTGGGACTATGGCTACACCTTC. Translating gives CASSLVGWDYGYTF.

This clonotype has a count of ten or more. The chain carries TRBV7-2 and TRBJ2-2; 7 bases align to TRBD2. CDR3 length equals 17 residues. The germline V gene has CDR1 SGHTA and CDR2 FQGNSA. V was clipped by 5 bases and J by 7 bases; unmatched bases: 16. The DNA for the CDR3 is TGTGCCAGCAGCCCTCGGGACTACCCCCGTGGAGACGGGGAGCTGTTTTTT. It yields the protein CASSPRDYPRGDGELFF. The whole variable domain, filled in from reference TRBV7-2 and TRBJ2-2, reads GAGVSQSPSNKVTEKGKDVELRCDPISGHTALYWYRQSLGQGLEFLIYFQGNSAPDKSGLPSDRFSAERTGGSVSTLTIQRTQQEDSAVYLCASSPRDYPRGDGELFFGEGSRLTVL.

This chain joins TRBV6-1 and TRBJ2-1; 11 positions agree with TRBD1. Germline lookup yields CDR1 MNHNS and CDR2 SASEGT. The V segment lost 6 bases and the J segment 7 bases; nucleotides outside the gene matches: 5. This CDR3 spans 14 amino acids. CDR3 sequence (DNA): TGTGCCAGCAGACCCGGACAGGGGGCGAATGAGCAGTTCTTC. Translated: CASRPGQGANEQFF.

V is TRBV6-5 and J is TRBJ2-2; D gene ambiguous. Trimming stripped 2 bases from V and 4 bases from J, with 11 bases between. CDR1 is MNHEY, CDR2 SVGAGI, per germline. This CDR3 contains 15 residues. The CDR3 protein is CASSYPWSSTGELFF. Written as DNA, the CDR3 is TGTGCCAGCAGTTACCCCTGGAGTTCCACCGGGGAGCTGTTTTTT.